This is a list of T cell receptor beta chains from one sample in a study of blood T cell repertoires in COVID-19. The data were produced by immunoSEQ multiplex PCR, yet TCRdb's version contains in-frame clones alone and is incomplete. This table holds roughly 73,000 clones, more than 85% found once. The sequenced sample was peripheral blood. These receptors were taken from a man between 70 and 80 years old with active COVID-19. The CDR3 runs from the conserved cysteine through the conserved F or W. The D gene is left open where the match is weak. A row's size may be missing; if present it is once, few, many or a size class.

abundance: .
v_gene: TRBV11-1
j_gene: TRBJ2-3
d_gene: TRBD1
CDR3nt: TGTGCCAGCAGCCCCCGGGACAGGGACACAGATACGCAGTATTTT
CDR3aa: CASSPRDRDTDTQYF

abundance: .
v_gene: TRBV2
j_gene: TRBJ2-7
d_gene: TRBD1
CDR3nt: TGTGCCAGCAGTGTGAGGACAGGGGTCAACGAGCAGTACTTC
CDR3aa: CASSVRTGVNEQYF

abundance: .
v_gene: TRBV6-4
j_gene: TRBJ2-5
d_gene: .
CDR3nt: TGTGCCACCGTGGAGACCCAGTACTTC
CDR3aa: CATVETQYF

abundance: .
v_gene: TRBV19
j_gene: TRBJ2-3
d_gene: .
CDR3nt: TGTGCCAGTAGTATATACCGGACCTGGGGGGGCACAGATACGCAGTATTTT
CDR3aa: CASSIYRTWGGTDTQYF

abundance: .
v_gene: TRBV7-2
j_gene: TRBJ2-7
d_gene: TRBD2
CDR3nt: TGTGCCAGCAGCTTGAAGACTAGCGTGAACCCCTCCCCCTACGAGCAGTACTTC
CDR3aa: CASSLKTSVNPSPYEQYF

abundance: .
v_gene: TRBV28
j_gene: TRBJ1-2
d_gene: TRBD1
CDR3nt: TGTGCCAGCTGGGTACCGGGACAGGGAGACTATGGCTACACCTTC
CDR3aa: CASWVPGQGDYGYTF

abundance: .
v_gene: TRBV4-2
j_gene: TRBJ1-3
d_gene: .
CDR3nt: TGTGCCAGCATCATGGAGGCGAACTCTGGAAACACCATATATTTT
CDR3aa: CASIMEANSGNTIYF

abundance: .
v_gene: TRBV3-1/TRBV3-2
j_gene: TRBJ2-7
d_gene: .
CDR3nt: TGTGCCAGCAGCCAAGGAGGGGACTTTCGGCAGTACTTC
CDR3aa: CASSQGGDFRQYF

abundance: once
v_gene: TRBV4-2
j_gene: TRBJ1-2
d_gene: TRBD1
CDR3nt: TGTGCCAGCAGCCAACCCGACAGGGGGAACTATGGCTACACCTTC
CDR3aa: CASSQPDRGNYGYTF

abundance: .
v_gene: TRBV5-1
j_gene: TRBJ2-3
d_gene: .
CDR3nt: TGCGCCAGCAGCGTAGGCCTAGACCGCGGTTTT
CDR3aa: CASSVGLDRGF

abundance: .
v_gene: TRBV29-1
j_gene: TRBJ2-5
d_gene: .
CDR3nt: TGCAGCGTTGAAGTCGGCCCCGGAGAGACCCGGTACTTC
CDR3aa: CSVEVGPGETRYF

abundance: .
v_gene: TRBV4-3
j_gene: TRBJ2-2
d_gene: TRBD1
CDR3nt: TGCGCCAGCAGCCAAGATCCCCTCGGGACAGGGGCCCGGCGGACCGGGGAGCTGTTTTTT
CDR3aa: CASSQDPLGTGARRTGELFF

abundance: .
v_gene: TRBV5-1
j_gene: TRBJ2-1
d_gene: TRBD2
CDR3nt: TGCGCCAGAACCTTGGGACTAGGGTCCCACAATGAGCAGTTCTTC
CDR3aa: CARTLGLGSHNEQFF

abundance: .
v_gene: TRBV11-2
j_gene: TRBJ2-7
d_gene: .
CDR3nt: TGTGCCAGCAGCTGGGGGGCGGGAGACTACGAGCAGTACTTC
CDR3aa: CASSWGAGDYEQYF

abundance: .
v_gene: TRBV5-1
j_gene: TRBJ1-2
d_gene: TRBD1
CDR3nt: TGCGCCAGCAGCCCTGACGGACAGGGGGCGCTTGGCTACACCTTC
CDR3aa: CASSPDGQGALGYTF

abundance: few
v_gene: TRBV7-3
j_gene: TRBJ2-3
d_gene: .
CDR3nt: TGTGCCAGCAGCTCGGCGGCGGGCGGAGATACGCAGTATTTT
CDR3aa: CASSSAAGGDTQYF

abundance: few
v_gene: TRBV12-5
j_gene: TRBJ2-2
d_gene: TRBD2
CDR3nt: TGTGCTAGTGGTTTGGAGACTAGCGGAGTAACCGGGGAGCTGTTTTTT
CDR3aa: CASGLETSGVTGELFF